The rows below give T cell receptor beta chains drawn from one sample of a study of cytomegalovirus exposure and HLA in healthy donors. Clones were read by immunoSEQ multiplex PCR, and TCRdb kept only the in-frame ones, dropping some. The table includes about 180,000 clones, over 75% detected once. The specimen was PBMCs. These receptors originate from a woman in her fifties or sixties in good health and CMV-seronegative. CDR3s include the opening cysteine and the closing phenylalanine or tryptophan. The D gene is left open where the match is weak. The listing skips clone size in some rows; elsewhere it reads once, few, many or a size class.

cdr3_aa: CASSRAGSLYNEQFF
cdr3_nt: TGTGCCAGCTCACGAGCGGGGTCCCTCTACAATGAGCAGTTCTTC
j_call: TRBJ2-1
d_call: TRBD2
clone_size: -
v_call: TRBV18

cdr3_aa: CSVEEGQGRETQYF
cdr3_nt: TGCAGCGTTGAAGAGGGACAGGGGCGGGAGACCCAGTACTTC
j_call: TRBJ2-5
d_call: TRBD1
clone_size: -
v_call: TRBV29-1

cdr3_aa: CASRIGRGEQFF
cdr3_nt: TGTGCCAGCAGAATAGGAAGGGGGGAGCAGTTCTTC
j_call: TRBJ2-1
d_call: -
clone_size: -
v_call: TRBV6-1

cdr3_aa: CASSLTGRGEQYF
cdr3_nt: TGTGCCAGCAGCTTGACAGGGCGCGGCGAGCAGTACTTC
j_call: TRBJ2-7
d_call: TRBD1
clone_size: -
v_call: TRBV7-3

cdr3_aa: CASSESGPGDGELFF
cdr3_nt: TGCGCCAGCAGTGAGTCGGGGCCAGGGGACGGGGAGCTGTTTTTT
j_call: TRBJ2-2
d_call: -
clone_size: -
v_call: TRBV10-1

cdr3_aa: CASSEGDRNQYF
cdr3_nt: TGCGCCAGCAGTGAGGGGGACAGGAACCAGTACTTC
j_call: TRBJ2-5
d_call: TRBD1
clone_size: -
v_call: TRBV10-2

cdr3_aa: CAISDSTGSTEAFF
cdr3_nt: TGTGCCATCAGTGACTCCACAGGGAGCACTGAAGCTTTCTTT
j_call: TRBJ1-1
d_call: -
clone_size: -
v_call: TRBV10-3

cdr3_aa: CASSLYTRQGVNSPLHF
cdr3_nt: TGTGCCAGCAGCTTATATACCCGACAGGGTGTAAATTCACCCCTCCACTTT
j_call: TRBJ1-6
d_call: TRBD1
clone_size: -
v_call: TRBV11-2

cdr3_aa: CASSETGTHEQYF
cdr3_nt: TGTGCCAGCAGTGAGACAGGGACCCACGAGCAGTACTTC
j_call: TRBJ2-7
d_call: TRBD1
clone_size: once
v_call: TRBV27

cdr3_aa: CSVGQGANADTQYF
cdr3_nt: TGCAGCGTTGGACAGGGGGCTAACGCAGATACGCAGTATTTT
j_call: TRBJ2-3
d_call: TRBD1
clone_size: few
v_call: TRBV29-1

cdr3_aa: CASGPRTQETQYF
cdr3_nt: TGTGCCAGCGGGCCGCGAACACAAGAGACCCAGTACTTC
j_call: TRBJ2-5
d_call: -
clone_size: -
v_call: TRBV2

cdr3_aa: CAWSMTGPGNTIYF
cdr3_nt: TGTGCCTGGAGTATGACAGGGCCTGGAAACACCATATATTTT
j_call: TRBJ1-3
d_call: TRBD1
clone_size: once
v_call: TRBV30

cdr3_aa: CAWSVAGKQFF
cdr3_nt: TGTGCCTGGAGTGTTGCGGGCAAGCAGTTCTTC
j_call: TRBJ2-1
d_call: -
clone_size: -
v_call: TRBV30

cdr3_aa: CASSLGLAGEETQYF
cdr3_nt: TGTGCCAGCAGCCTGGGACTAGCGGGAGAAGAGACCCAGTACTTC
j_call: TRBJ2-5
d_call: TRBD2
clone_size: once
v_call: TRBV9

cdr3_aa: CASSPGFGTEAFF
cdr3_nt: TGTGCCAGCAGCCCAGGGTTTGGCACTGAAGCTTTCTTT
j_call: TRBJ1-1
d_call: -
clone_size: -
v_call: TRBV7-2

cdr3_aa: CSTTRGTETQYF
cdr3_nt: TGCAGCACGACCCGGGGGACTGAGACCCAGTACTTC
j_call: TRBJ2-5
d_call: -
clone_size: -
v_call: TRBV29-1

cdr3_aa: CASSLGGRAFYGYTF
cdr3_nt: TGTGCCAGCAGCCTAGGCGGCAGAGCTTTCTATGGCTACACCTTC
j_call: TRBJ1-2
d_call: -
clone_size: -
v_call: TRBV6-5

cdr3_aa: CASSLGNPREGSYEQYF
cdr3_nt: TGTGCCAGCAGCTTGGGTAACCCACGGGAGGGCTCCTACGAGCAGTACTTC
j_call: TRBJ2-7
d_call: TRBD2
clone_size: -
v_call: TRBV5-4

cdr3_aa: CASSSGRDILKYEQYF
cdr3_nt: TGTGCCAGCAGCTCCGGTCGGGACATCCTTAAGTACGAGCAGTACTTC
j_call: TRBJ2-7
d_call: -
clone_size: -
v_call: TRBV13

cdr3_aa: CASTQDRASYNEQFF
cdr3_nt: TGCGCCAGCACCCAAGACAGGGCTTCCTACAATGAGCAGTTCTTC
j_call: TRBJ2-1
d_call: TRBD1
clone_size: -
v_call: TRBV5-1

cdr3_aa: CASSPPGGKEKLFF
cdr3_nt: TGTGCCAGCTCACCACCGGGGGGAAAGGAAAAACTGTTTTTT
j_call: TRBJ1-4
d_call: -
clone_size: -
v_call: TRBV18

cdr3_aa: CASSSQLAGLRDTQYF
cdr3_nt: TGTGCCAGCAGTTCGCAACTAGCGGGCCTCCGGGATACGCAGTATTTT
j_call: TRBJ2-3
d_call: TRBD2
clone_size: few
v_call: TRBV27

cdr3_aa: CSSSLASGGLGTDTQYF
cdr3_nt: TGCAGCTCCTCACTTGCTAGCGGAGGGCTGGGCACAGATACGCAGTATTTT
j_call: TRBJ2-3
d_call: TRBD2
clone_size: -
v_call: TRBV29-1

cdr3_aa: CASSLVASTYSYNEQFF
cdr3_nt: TGTGCCAGCAGCTTGGTAGCTAGCACTTACTCCTACAATGAGCAGTTCTTC
j_call: TRBJ2-1
d_call: -
clone_size: -
v_call: TRBV5-4

cdr3_aa: CASSGTAEYTEAFF
cdr3_nt: TGTGCCAGCAGTGGGACAGCCGAATACACTGAAGCTTTCTTT
j_call: TRBJ1-1
d_call: TRBD1
clone_size: -
v_call: TRBV28

cdr3_aa: CASSLRGGTEAFF
cdr3_nt: TGTGCCAGCAGTTTGAGGGGGGGGACTGAAGCTTTCTTT
j_call: TRBJ1-1
d_call: -
clone_size: once
v_call: TRBV28

cdr3_aa: CASSLAESIGNTIYF
cdr3_nt: TGTGCCAGCAGCTTAGCGGAGAGCATCGGAAACACCATATATTTT
j_call: TRBJ1-3
d_call: -
clone_size: -
v_call: TRBV7-9

cdr3_aa: CASSWASPGLYTEAFF
cdr3_nt: TGCGCCAGCAGTTGGGCCTCCCCGGGACTGTACACTGAAGCTTTCTTT
j_call: TRBJ1-1
d_call: -
clone_size: -
v_call: TRBV10-2

cdr3_aa: CASSFPGAYNEQFF
cdr3_nt: TGTGCCAGCAGCTTTCCCGGGGCCTACAATGAGCAGTTCTTC
j_call: TRBJ2-1
d_call: -
clone_size: -
v_call: TRBV11-3

cdr3_aa: CASSQTVLSAGLSSYNEQFF
cdr3_nt: TGTGCCAGCAGCCAAACGGTGTTGTCGGCGGGTCTGAGCTCCTACAATGAGCAGTTCTTC
j_call: TRBJ2-1
d_call: -
clone_size: -
v_call: TRBV4-2

cdr3_aa: CASSVSGDGNQPQHF
cdr3_nt: TGTGCCAGCAGCGTTAGCGGGGACGGCAATCAGCCCCAGCATTTT
j_call: TRBJ1-5
d_call: -
clone_size: -
v_call: TRBV9

cdr3_aa: CASSYWDSGTYERYF
cdr3_nt: TGTGCCAGCAGTTATTGGGATAGCGGGACCTACGAGCGGTACTTC
j_call: TRBJ2-7
d_call: TRBD2
clone_size: once
v_call: TRBV6-5

cdr3_aa: CASSELQGGGGYTF
cdr3_nt: TGTGCCAGCAGTGAACTACAAGGCGGAGGGGGCTACACCTTC
j_call: TRBJ1-2
d_call: -
clone_size: -
v_call: TRBV2

cdr3_aa: CASSQAGGGPYEQFF
cdr3_nt: TGCGCCAGCAGCCAGGCCGGGGGGGGGCCCTATGAGCAGTTCTTC
j_call: TRBJ2-1
d_call: TRBD2
clone_size: -
v_call: TRBV4-3

cdr3_aa: CASSVVRGTLRVAKNIQYF
cdr3_nt: TGTGCCAGCAGCGTAGTTAGGGGAACCTTAAGGGTAGCCAAAAACATTCAGTACTTC
j_call: TRBJ2-4
d_call: -
clone_size: -
v_call: TRBV9

cdr3_aa: CASSPGLAPSTDTQYF
cdr3_nt: TGTGCCAGCAGTCCGGGACTAGCGCCAAGCACAGATACGCAGTATTTT
j_call: TRBJ2-3
d_call: TRBD2
clone_size: -
v_call: TRBV2

cdr3_aa: CASSHPGRDKGETQYF
cdr3_nt: TGCGCCAGCAGCCACCCCGGCAGGGACAAAGGCGAGACCCAGTACTTC
j_call: TRBJ2-5
d_call: -
clone_size: once
v_call: TRBV4-1

cdr3_aa: CAISETALNEKLFF
cdr3_nt: TGTGCCATCAGTGAGACAGCCTTAAATGAAAAACTGTTTTTT
j_call: TRBJ1-4
d_call: -
clone_size: -
v_call: TRBV10-3

cdr3_aa: CASSLRGTASYEQYF
cdr3_nt: TGTGCCAGCAGCTTACGTGGGACAGCCTCCTACGAGCAGTACTTC
j_call: TRBJ2-7
d_call: TRBD1
clone_size: once
v_call: TRBV13

cdr3_aa: CASTRTGGTYNEQFF
cdr3_nt: TGTGCCAGTACCCGGACAGGGGGTACCTACAATGAGCAGTTCTTC
j_call: TRBJ2-1
d_call: TRBD1
clone_size: once
v_call: TRBV19

cdr3_aa: CAVAAPGVGTEAFF
cdr3_nt: TGTGCCGTCGCCGCTCCAGGGGTCGGCACTGAAGCTTTCTTT
j_call: TRBJ1-1
d_call: -
clone_size: -
v_call: TRBV10-3

cdr3_aa: CASRRTGTSRETQYF
cdr3_nt: TGTGCCAGCAGGCGGACCGGGACTAGCCGGGAGACCCAGTACTTC
j_call: TRBJ2-5
d_call: TRBD2
clone_size: -
v_call: TRBV2

cdr3_aa: CASSKEDRPRVFQPQHF
cdr3_nt: TGTGCCAGCAGCAAGGAGGACAGGCCCCGTGTTTTTCAGCCCCAGCATTTT
j_call: TRBJ1-5
d_call: -
clone_size: -
v_call: TRBV21-1

cdr3_aa: CASSGQMNTEAFF
cdr3_nt: TGCGCCAGCAGCGGACAAATGAACACTGAAGCTTTCTTT
j_call: TRBJ1-1
d_call: -
clone_size: once
v_call: TRBV10-1

cdr3_aa: CASSYSGTGDNSPLHF
cdr3_nt: TGTGCCAGCAGTTACTCCGGGACAGGAGATAATTCACCCCTCCACTTT
j_call: TRBJ1-6
d_call: TRBD1
clone_size: -
v_call: TRBV6-5

cdr3_aa: CASSVTGYLNTEAFF
cdr3_nt: TGCGCCAGCAGCGTTACAGGGTACCTGAACACTGAAGCTTTCTTT
j_call: TRBJ1-1
d_call: -
clone_size: once
v_call: TRBV5-1

cdr3_aa: CATATGGNTEAFF
cdr3_nt: TGTGCCACCGCAACAGGTGGGAACACTGAAGCTTTCTTT
j_call: TRBJ1-1
d_call: -
clone_size: -
v_call: TRBV28

cdr3_aa: CASSPGTEGNTIYF
cdr3_nt: TGCGCCAGCAGCCCCGGGACAGAAGGAAACACCATATATTTT
j_call: TRBJ1-3
d_call: TRBD1
clone_size: -
v_call: TRBV5-1

cdr3_aa: CASKIDRRNEKLFF
cdr3_nt: TGTGCCAGCAAAATCGACAGGAGAAATGAAAAACTGTTTTTT
j_call: TRBJ1-4
d_call: -
clone_size: -
v_call: TRBV6-5

cdr3_aa: CASSSVEGVETQYF
cdr3_nt: TGCGCCAGCAGCAGCGTAGAGGGGGTAGAGACCCAGTACTTC
j_call: TRBJ2-5
d_call: -
clone_size: -
v_call: TRBV5-1

cdr3_aa: CASSPSQGNEQFF
cdr3_nt: TGTGCCAGCAGCCCTTCTCAGGGAAATGAGCAGTTCTTC
j_call: TRBJ2-1
d_call: -
clone_size: -
v_call: TRBV11-3

cdr3_aa: CASSPPTRAGNTIYF
cdr3_nt: TGTGCCAGCTCACCACCGACTAGGGCTGGAAACACCATATATTTT
j_call: TRBJ1-3
d_call: -
clone_size: -
v_call: TRBV18

cdr3_aa: CASSWGTAGQETQYF
cdr3_nt: TGCGCCAGCAGCTGGGGCACAGCGGGACAAGAGACCCAGTACTTC
j_call: TRBJ2-5
d_call: TRBD2
clone_size: -
v_call: TRBV5-1

cdr3_aa: CASRPRRWTYEQYF
cdr3_nt: TGTGCCAGCAGGCCAAGGCGGTGGACCTACGAGCAGTACTTC
j_call: TRBJ2-7
d_call: -
clone_size: -
v_call: TRBV6-6

cdr3_aa: CASLISSGGVVDEQYF
cdr3_nt: TGTGCCAGCCTTATCTCTAGCGGGGGAGTTGTTGACGAGCAGTACTTC
j_call: TRBJ2-7
d_call: TRBD2
clone_size: -
v_call: TRBV2